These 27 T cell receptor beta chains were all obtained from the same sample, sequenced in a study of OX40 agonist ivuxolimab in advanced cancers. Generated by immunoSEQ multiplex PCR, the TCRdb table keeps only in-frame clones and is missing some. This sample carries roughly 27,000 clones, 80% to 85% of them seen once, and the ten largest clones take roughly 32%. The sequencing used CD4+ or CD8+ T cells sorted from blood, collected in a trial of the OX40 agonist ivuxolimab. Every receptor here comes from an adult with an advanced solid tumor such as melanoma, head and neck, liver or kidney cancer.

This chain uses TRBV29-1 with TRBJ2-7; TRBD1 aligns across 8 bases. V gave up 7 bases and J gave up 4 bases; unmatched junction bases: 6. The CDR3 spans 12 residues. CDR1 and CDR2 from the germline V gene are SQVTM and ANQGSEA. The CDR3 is CSALGQGYEQYF. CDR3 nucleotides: TGCAGCGCACTAGGACAGGGTTACGAGCAGTACTTC.

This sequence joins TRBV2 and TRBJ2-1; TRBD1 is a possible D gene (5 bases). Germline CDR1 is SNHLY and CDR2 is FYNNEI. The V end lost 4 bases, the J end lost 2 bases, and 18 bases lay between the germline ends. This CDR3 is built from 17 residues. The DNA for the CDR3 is TGTGCCAGCAGTGGAAGCTGGGGCAGGGCGCCCTACAATGAGCAGTTCTTC. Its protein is CASSGSWGRAPYNEQFF.

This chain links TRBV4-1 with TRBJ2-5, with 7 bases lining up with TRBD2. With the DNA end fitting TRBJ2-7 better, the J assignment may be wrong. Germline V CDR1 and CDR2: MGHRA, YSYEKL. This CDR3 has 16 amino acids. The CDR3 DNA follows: TGCGCCAGCAGCCAGGAGACTAGCCCAATTCCCCACGAGCAGTACTTC. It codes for CASSQETSPIPHEQYF.

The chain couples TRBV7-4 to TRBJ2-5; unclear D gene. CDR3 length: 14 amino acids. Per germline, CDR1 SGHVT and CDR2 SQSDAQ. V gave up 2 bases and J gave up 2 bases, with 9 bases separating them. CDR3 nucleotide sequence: TGTGCCAGCAGCTTACATGGATTACAAGAGACCCAGTACTTC. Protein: CASSLHGLQETQYF.

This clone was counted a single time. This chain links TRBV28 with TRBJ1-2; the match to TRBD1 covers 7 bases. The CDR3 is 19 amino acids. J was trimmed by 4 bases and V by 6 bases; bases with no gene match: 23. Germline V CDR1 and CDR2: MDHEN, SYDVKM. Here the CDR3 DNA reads TGTGCCAGCAGCTCCCCCACACGGGACAGCCTTTCGCACGCCTATGGCTACACCTTC. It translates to CASSSPTRDSLSHAYGYTF.

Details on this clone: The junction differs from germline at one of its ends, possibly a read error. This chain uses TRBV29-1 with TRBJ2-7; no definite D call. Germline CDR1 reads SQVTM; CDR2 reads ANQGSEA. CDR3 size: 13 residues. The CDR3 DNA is TGCAGCGTCGAAGACCCTAATAACTACGAGCAGTACTTC. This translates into CSVEDPNNYEQYF.

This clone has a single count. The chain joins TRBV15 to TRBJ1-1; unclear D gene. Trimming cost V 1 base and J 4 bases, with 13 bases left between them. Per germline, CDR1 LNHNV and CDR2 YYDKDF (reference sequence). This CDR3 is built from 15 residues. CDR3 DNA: TGTGCCACCAGCAGAGTGGGCACGCAAGGCACTGAAGCTTTCTTT. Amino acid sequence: CATSRVGTQGTEAFF.

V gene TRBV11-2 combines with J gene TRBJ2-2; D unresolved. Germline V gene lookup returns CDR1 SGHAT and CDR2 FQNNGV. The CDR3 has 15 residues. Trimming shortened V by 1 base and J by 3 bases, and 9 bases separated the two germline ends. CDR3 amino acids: CASSLGASYTGELFF. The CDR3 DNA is TGTGCCAGCAGCTTAGGGGCCTCCTACACCGGGGAGCTGTTTTTT.

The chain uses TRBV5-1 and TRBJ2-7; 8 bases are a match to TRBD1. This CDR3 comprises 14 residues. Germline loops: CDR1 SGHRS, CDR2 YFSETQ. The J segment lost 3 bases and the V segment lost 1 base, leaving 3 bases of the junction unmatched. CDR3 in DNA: TGCGCCAGCAGCTTGCCTGGACAGGGCTACGAGCAGTACTTC. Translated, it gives CASSLPGQGYEQYF.

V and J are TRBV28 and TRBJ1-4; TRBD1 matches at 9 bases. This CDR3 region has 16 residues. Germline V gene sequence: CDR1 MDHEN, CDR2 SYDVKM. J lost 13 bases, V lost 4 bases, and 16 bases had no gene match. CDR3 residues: CASSSDPGQGPFALFF. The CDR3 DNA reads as TGTGCCAGCAGTTCGGACCCGGGACAGGGCCCCTTCGCACTGTTTTTT.

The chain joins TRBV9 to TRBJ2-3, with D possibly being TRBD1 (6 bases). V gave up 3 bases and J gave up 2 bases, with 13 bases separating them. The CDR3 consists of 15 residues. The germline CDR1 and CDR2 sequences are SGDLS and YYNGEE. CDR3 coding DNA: TGTGCCAGCAGCGAGACGACAGGCGACACAGATACGCAGTATTTT. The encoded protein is CASSETTGDTDTQYF.

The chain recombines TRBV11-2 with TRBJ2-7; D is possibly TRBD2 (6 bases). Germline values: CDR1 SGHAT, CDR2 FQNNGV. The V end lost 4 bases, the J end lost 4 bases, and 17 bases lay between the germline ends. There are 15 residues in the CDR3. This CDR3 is CASSSRGTPLYEQYF. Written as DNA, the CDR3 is TGTGCCAGCAGCTCACGCGGGACTCCACTATACGAGCAGTACTTC.

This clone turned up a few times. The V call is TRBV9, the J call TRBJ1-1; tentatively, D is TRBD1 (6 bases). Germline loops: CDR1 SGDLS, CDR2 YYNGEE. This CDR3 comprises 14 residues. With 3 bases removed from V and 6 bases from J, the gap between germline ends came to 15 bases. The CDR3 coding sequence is TGTGCCAGCAGCGAGGGGAGGGGGACGGCTGAAGCTTTCTTT. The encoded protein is CASSEGRGTAEAFF. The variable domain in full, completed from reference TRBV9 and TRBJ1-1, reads DSGVTQTPKHLITATGQRVTLRCSPRSGDLSVYWYQQSLDQGLQFLIQYYNGEERAKGNILERFSAQQFPDLHSELNLSSLELGDSALYFCASSEGRGTAEAFFGQGTRLTVV.

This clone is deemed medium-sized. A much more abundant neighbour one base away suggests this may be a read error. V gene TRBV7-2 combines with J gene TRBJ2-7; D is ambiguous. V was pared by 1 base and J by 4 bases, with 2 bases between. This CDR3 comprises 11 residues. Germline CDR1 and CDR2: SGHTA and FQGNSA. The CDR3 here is CASSLEYEQYF. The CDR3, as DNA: TGTGCCAGCAGCTTAGAGTACGAGCAGTACTTC.

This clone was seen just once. CDR3 region: CASKLQGGEQYF. CDR3 nucleotides: TGCGCCAGCAAACTCCAGGGAGGCGAGCAGTACTTC. The chain employs TRBV5-1 and TRBJ2-7, with D tentatively TRBD2 (6 bases). This CDR3 contains 12 residues. In germline, CDR1 is SGHRS, CDR2 YFSETQ. V lost 6 bases and J 6 bases, leaving 13 bases between the germline ends.

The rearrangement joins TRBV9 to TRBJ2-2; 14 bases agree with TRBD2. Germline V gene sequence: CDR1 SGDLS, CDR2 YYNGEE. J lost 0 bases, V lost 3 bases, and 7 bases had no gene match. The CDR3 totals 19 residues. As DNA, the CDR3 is TGTGCCAGCAGCGACGGGACTAGCGGGGGAGCCGCGAACACCGGGGAGCTGTTTTTT. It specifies CASSDGTSGGAANTGELFF. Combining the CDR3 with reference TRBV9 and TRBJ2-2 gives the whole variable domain DSGVTQTPKHLITATGQRVTLRCSPRSGDLSVYWYQQSLDQGLQFLIQYYNGEERAKGNILERFSAQQFPDLHSELNLSSLELGDSALYFCASSDGTSGGAANTGELFFGEGSRLTVL.

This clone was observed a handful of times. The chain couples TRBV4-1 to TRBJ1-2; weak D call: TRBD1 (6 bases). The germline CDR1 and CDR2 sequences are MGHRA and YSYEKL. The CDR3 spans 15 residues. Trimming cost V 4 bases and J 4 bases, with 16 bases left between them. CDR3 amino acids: CASSPGTRVGYGYTF. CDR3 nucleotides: TGCGCCAGCAGCCCCGGGACACGCGTCGGCTATGGCTACACCTTC.

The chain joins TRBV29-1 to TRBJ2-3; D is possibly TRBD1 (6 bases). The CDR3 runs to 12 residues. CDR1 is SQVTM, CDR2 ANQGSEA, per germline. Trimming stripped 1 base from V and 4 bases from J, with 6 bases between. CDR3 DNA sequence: TGCAGCGTTGAAGCAGGGGCAGATACGCAGTATTTT. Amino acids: CSVEAGADTQYF.

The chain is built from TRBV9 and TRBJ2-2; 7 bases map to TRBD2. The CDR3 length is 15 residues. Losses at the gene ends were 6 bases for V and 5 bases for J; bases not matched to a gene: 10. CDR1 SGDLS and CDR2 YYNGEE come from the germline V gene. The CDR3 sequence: CASKRGGPSTGELFF. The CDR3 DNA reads TGTGCCAGCAAGCGGGGAGGACCCTCTACCGGGGAGCTGTTTTTT.

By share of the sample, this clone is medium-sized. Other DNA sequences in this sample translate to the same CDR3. This chain's CDR3 is CASSVEGGDNEKLFF. DNA of the CDR3: TGTGCCAGCAGCGTAGAAGGTGGGGATAATGAAAAACTGTTTTTT. The chain links TRBV9 to TRBJ1-4, with D hard to call. The CDR3 is 15 amino acids. V shed 0 bases and J shed 4 bases, with 10 bases lying between them. Germline V gene sequence: CDR1 SGDLS, CDR2 YYNGEE.

This chain's CDR3 is CASSTDYPYEQYF. CDR3 bases: TGTGCCAGCAGCACCGACTACCCCTACGAGCAGTACTTC. This rearrangement joins TRBV11-2 to TRBJ2-7; a possible D gene is TRBD2 (5 bases). V was trimmed by 5 bases and J by 2 bases, leaving 10 bases between them. Germline V gene data show CDR1 as SGHAT and CDR2 as FQNNGV. The CDR3 is made up of 13 amino acids. The full variable domain, completed using reference TRBV11-2 and TRBJ2-7, is EAGVAQSPRYKIIEKRQSVAFWCNPISGHATLYWYQQILGQGPKLLIQFQNNGVVDDSQLPKDRFSAERLKGVDSTLKIQPAKLEDSAVYLCASSTDYPYEQYFGPGTRLTVT.

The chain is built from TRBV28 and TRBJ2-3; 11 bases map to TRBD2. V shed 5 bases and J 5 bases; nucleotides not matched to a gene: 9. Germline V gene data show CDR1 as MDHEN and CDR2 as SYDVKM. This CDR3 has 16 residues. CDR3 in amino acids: CASSTVTSGSGDTQYF. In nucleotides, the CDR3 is TGTGCCAGCAGTACAGTAACTAGCGGGAGTGGAGATACGCAGTATTTT.

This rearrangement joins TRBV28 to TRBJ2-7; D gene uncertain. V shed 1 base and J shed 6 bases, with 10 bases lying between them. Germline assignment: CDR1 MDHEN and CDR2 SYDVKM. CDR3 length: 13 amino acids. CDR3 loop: CASSLFVGREQYF. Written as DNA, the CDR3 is TGTGCCAGCAGTTTATTTGTAGGGCGCGAGCAGTACTTC.

The CDR3 loop is CASGPSGSAPDTQYF. The CDR3, as DNA: TGTGCCAGCGGACCTAGCGGGAGCGCCCCAGATACGCAGTATTTT. J is TRBJ2-3 and V is TRBV6-4, with 10 nucleotides matching TRBD2. The junction had 9 bases not matched to a gene; V was cut back by 8 bases and J by 4 bases. The CDR3 sequence is 15 residues long. Germline CDR1 reads MRHNA; CDR2 reads SNTAGT.

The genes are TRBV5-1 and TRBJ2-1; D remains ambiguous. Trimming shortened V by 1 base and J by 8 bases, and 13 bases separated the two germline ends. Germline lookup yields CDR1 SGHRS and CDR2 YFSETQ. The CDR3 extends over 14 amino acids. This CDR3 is CASSLTTNIDEQFF. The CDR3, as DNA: TGCGCCAGCAGCTTGACAACAAATATCGATGAGCAGTTCTTC.

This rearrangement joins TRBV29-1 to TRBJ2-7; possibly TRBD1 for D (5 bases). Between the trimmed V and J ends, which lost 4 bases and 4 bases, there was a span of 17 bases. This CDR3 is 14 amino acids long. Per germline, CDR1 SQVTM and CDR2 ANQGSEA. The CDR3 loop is CSVGAVNRMYEQYF. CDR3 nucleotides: TGCAGCGTTGGAGCAGTGAACAGGATGTACGAGCAGTACTTC.

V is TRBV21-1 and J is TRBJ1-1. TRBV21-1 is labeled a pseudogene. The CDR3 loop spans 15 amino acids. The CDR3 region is CASSNKRPDGTEAFF. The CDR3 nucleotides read TGTGCCAGCAGCAATAAACGTCCCGATGGCACTGAAGCTTTCTTT.